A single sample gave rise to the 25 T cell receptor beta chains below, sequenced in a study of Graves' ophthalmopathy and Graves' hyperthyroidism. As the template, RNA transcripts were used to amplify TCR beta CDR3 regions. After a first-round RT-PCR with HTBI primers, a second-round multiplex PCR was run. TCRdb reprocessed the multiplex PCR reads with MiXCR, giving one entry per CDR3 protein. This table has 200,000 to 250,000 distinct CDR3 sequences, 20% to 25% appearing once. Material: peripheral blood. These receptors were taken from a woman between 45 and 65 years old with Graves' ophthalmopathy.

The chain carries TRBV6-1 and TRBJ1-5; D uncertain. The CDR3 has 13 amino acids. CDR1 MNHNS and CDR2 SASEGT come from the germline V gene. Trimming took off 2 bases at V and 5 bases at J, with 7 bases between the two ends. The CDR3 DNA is TGTGCCAGCAGTGAAAAGGGTGATCAGCCCCAGCATTTT. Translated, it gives CASSEKGDQPQHF.

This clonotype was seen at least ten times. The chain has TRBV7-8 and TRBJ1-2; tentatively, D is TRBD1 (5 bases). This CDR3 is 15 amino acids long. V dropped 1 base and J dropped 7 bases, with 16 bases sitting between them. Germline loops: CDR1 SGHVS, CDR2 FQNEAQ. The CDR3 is CASSLEGRTSSGYTF. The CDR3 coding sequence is TGTGCCAGCAGCTTAGAAGGCCGGACATCGAGTGGCTACACCTTC.

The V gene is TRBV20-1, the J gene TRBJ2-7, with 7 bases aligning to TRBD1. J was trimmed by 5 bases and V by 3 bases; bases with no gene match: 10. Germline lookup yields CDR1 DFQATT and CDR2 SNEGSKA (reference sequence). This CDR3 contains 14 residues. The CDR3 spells CSASLGGSLNEQYF. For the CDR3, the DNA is TGCAGTGCTAGCTTAGGGGGCAGTCTGAACGAGCAGTACTTC.

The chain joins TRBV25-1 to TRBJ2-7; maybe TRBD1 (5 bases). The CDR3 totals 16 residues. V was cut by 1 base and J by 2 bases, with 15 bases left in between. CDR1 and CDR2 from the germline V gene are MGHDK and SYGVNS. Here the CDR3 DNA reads TGTGCCAGCAGTGAATCAAAGGGGAAAACCCCCTACGAGCAGTACTTC. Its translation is CASSESKGKTPYEQYF.

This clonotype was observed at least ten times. The CDR3 loop reads CSGQGQETQYF. For the CDR3, the DNA is TGCAGCGGACAGGGACAAGAGACCCAGTACTTC. The chain combines TRBV20-1 with TRBJ2-5; 8 bases match TRBD1. The CDR3 consists of 11 residues. In germline, CDR1 is DFQATT, CDR2 SNEGSKA (reference sequence).

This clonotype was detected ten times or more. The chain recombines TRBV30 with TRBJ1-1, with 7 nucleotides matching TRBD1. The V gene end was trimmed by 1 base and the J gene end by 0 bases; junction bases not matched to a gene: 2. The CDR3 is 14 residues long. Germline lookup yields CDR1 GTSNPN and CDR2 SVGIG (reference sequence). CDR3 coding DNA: TGTGCCTGGAGTGCGGGACAGCTGAACACTGAAGCTTTCTTT. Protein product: CAWSAGQLNTEAFF. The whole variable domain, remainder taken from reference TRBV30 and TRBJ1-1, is SQTIHQWPATLVQPVGSPLSLECTVEGTSNPNLYWYRQAAGRGLQLLFYSVGIGQISSEVPQNLSASRPQDRQFILSSKKLLLSDSGFYLCAWSAGQLNTEAFFGQGTRLTVV.

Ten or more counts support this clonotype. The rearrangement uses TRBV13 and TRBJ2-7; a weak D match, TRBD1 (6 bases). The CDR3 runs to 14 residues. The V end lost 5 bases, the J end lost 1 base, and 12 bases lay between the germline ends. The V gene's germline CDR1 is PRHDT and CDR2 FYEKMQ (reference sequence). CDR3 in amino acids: CASSNLGTSYEQYF. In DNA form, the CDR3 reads TGTGCCAGCAGCAACCTCGGGACATCCTACGAGCAGTACTTC.

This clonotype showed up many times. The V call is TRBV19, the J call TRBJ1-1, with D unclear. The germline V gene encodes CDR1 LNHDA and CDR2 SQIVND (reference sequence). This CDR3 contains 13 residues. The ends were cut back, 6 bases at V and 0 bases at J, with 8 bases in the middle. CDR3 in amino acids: CASRHQMNTEAFF. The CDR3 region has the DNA TGTGCCAGTAGACATCAAATGAACACTGAAGCTTTCTTT.

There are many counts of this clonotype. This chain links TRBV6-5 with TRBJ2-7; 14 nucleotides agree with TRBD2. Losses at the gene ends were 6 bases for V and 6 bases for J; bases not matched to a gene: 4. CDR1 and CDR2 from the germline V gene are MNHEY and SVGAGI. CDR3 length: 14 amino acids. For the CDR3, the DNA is TGTGCCAGCAGGCCGGGACTAGCGGGAGTCGAGCAGTACTTC. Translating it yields CASRPGLAGVEQYF.

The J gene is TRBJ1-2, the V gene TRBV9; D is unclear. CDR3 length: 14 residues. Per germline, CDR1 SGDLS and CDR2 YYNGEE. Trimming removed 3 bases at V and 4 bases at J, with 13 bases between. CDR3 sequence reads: CASSGLEDGYGYTF. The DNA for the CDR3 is TGTGCCAGCAGCGGACTAGAGGACGGCTATGGCTACACCTTC.

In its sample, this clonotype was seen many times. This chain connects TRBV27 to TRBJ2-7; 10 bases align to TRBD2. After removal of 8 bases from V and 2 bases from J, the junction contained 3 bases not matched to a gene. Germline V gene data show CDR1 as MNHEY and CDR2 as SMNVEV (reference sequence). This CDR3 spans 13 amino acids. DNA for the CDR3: TGTGCCAGCGGTGGACTAGCGGCCTACGAGCAGTACTTC. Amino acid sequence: CASGGLAAYEQYF.

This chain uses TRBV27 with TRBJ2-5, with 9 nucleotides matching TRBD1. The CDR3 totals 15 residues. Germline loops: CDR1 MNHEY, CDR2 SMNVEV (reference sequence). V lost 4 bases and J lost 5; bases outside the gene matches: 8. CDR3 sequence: CASSSGTGSAETQYF. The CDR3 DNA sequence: TGTGCCAGCAGTTCTGGGACAGGGTCGGCGGAGACCCAGTACTTC.

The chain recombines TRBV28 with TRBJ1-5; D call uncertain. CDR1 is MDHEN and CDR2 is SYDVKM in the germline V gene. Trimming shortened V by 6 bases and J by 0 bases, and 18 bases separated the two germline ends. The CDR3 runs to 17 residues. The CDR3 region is CASSPVYHDGSNQPQHF. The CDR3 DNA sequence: TGTGCCAGCAGCCCAGTTTATCATGACGGTAGCAATCAGCCCCAGCATTTT.

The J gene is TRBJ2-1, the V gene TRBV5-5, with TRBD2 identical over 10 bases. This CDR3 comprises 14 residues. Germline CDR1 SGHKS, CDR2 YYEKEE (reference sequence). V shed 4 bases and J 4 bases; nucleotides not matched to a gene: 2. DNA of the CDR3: TGTGCCAGCAGCGTTAGCGGGAGGTACAATGAGCAGTTCTTC. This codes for CASSVSGRYNEQFF. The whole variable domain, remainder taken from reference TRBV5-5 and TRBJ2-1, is DAGVTQSPTHLIKTRGQQVTLRCSPISGHKSVSWYQQVLGQGPQFIFQYYEKEERGRGNFPDRFSARQFPNYSSELNVNALLLGDSALYLCASSVSGRYNEQFFGPGTRLTVL.

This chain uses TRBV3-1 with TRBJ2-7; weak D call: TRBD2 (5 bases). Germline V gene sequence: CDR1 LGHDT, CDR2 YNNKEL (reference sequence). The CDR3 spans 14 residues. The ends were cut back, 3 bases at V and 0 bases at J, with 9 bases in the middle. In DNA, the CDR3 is TGTGCCAGCAGCCAGTCGGGATACTCCTACGAGCAGTACTTC. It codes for CASSQSGYSYEQYF.

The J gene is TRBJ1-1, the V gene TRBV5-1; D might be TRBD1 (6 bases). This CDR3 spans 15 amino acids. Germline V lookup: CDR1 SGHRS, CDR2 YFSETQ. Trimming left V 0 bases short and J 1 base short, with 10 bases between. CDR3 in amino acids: CASSLEGTPNTEAFF. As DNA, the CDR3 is TGCGCCAGCAGCTTGGAGGGGACACCGAACACTGAAGCTTTCTTT.

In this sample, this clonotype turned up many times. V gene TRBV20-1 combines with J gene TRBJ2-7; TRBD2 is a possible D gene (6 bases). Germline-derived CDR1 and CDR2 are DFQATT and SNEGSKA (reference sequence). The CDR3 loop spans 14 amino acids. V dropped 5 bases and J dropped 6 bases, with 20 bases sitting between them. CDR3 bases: TGCAGTGCTTTGACTAGTGGGTCTCTTGGCGAGCAGTACTTC. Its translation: CSALTSGSLGEQYF.

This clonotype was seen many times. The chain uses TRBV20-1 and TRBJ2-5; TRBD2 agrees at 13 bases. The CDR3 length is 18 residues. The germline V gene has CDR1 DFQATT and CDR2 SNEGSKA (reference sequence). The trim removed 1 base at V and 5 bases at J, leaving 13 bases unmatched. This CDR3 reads CSARAISGGLAGAETQYF. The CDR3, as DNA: TGCAGTGCTAGAGCCATCTCAGGTGGACTAGCGGGAGCGGAGACCCAGTACTTC.

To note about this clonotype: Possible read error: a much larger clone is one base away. For the CDR3, the DNA is TGTGCCAGCAGCTTATCCCCGAATCAGCCCCAGCATTTT. Translating it yields CASSLSPNQPQHF. The rearrangement links TRBV7-8 to TRBJ1-5; D ambiguous. Germline V gene data show CDR1 as SGHVS and CDR2 as FQNEAQ. V was cut by 2 bases and J by 4 bases, with 6 bases left in between. CDR3 size: 13 residues.

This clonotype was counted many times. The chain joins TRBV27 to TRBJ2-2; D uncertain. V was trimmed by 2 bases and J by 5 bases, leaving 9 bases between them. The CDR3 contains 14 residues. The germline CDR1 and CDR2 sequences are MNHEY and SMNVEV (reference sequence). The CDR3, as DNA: TGTGCCAGCAGTTTAAGGAGTGGAACCGGGGAGCTGTTTTTT. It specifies CASSLRSGTGELFF.

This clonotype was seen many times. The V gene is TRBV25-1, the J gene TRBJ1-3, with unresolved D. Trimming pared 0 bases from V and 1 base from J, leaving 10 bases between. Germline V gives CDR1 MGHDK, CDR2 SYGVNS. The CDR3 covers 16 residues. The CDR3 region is CASSEYNDGSGNTIYF. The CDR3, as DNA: TGTGCCAGCAGTGAATATAACGACGGTTCTGGAAACACCATATATTTT.

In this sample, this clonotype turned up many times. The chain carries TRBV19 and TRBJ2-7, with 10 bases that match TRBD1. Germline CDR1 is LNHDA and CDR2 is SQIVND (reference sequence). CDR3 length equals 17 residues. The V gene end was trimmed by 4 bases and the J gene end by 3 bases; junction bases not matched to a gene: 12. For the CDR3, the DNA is TGTGCCAGTAGTACGACAGCCGGTGGGACAGGGGACTACGAGCAGTACTTC. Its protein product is CASSTTAGGTGDYEQYF.

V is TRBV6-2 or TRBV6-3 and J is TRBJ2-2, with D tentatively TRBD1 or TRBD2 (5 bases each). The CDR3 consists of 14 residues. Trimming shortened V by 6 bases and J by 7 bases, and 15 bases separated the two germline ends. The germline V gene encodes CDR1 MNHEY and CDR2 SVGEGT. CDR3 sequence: CASSHFGAGGELFF. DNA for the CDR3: TGTGCCAGCAGCCACTTTGGGGCGGGCGGGGAGCTGTTTTTT.

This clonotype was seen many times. This chain's CDR3 is CSARQGPQYTEAFF. The CDR3 bases are TGCAGCGCCCGACAGGGGCCCCAGTACACTGAAGCTTTCTTT. The V gene is TRBV29-1, the J gene TRBJ1-1, with 8 bases that match TRBD1. CDR3 length: 14 amino acids. Losses at the gene ends were 7 bases for V and 3 bases for J; bases not matched to a gene: 10. Germline V gene lookup returns CDR1 SQVTM and CDR2 ANQGSEA.

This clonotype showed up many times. The CDR3 sequence is CASSLVRANTEAFF. For the CDR3, the DNA is TGTGCCAGCAGTTTAGTCAGGGCGAACACTGAAGCTTTCTTT. The J gene is TRBJ1-1, the V gene TRBV12-3 or TRBV12-4; tentative D call: TRBD1 (5 bases). The V end lost 1 base, the J end lost 1 base, and 7 bases lay between the germline ends. This CDR3 is 14 amino acids long.